Below are 20 T cell receptor beta chains sequenced from a single sample in a study of CD4+ T cells in melanoma. Profiling relied on immunoSEQ multiplex PCR, and the TCRdb table lists in-frame clones only, not all of them. The data contain about 8,800 clones, more than 60% of them singletons. Material: cells from a culture (not recorded whether cultured in vitro). All receptors come from a human donor with melanoma.

The chain links TRBV7-6 to TRBJ2-3; TRBD1 matches 7 bases. The CDR3 consists of 16 residues. The V segment lost 2 bases and the J segment 6 bases; nucleotides outside the gene matches: 11. Looked up from germline, CDR1 is SGHVS and CDR2 is FNYEAQ. The CDR3 spells CASSLLGQGVVDTQYF. The DNA of the CDR3 is TGTGCCAGCAGCTTATTGGGGCAGGGGGTCGTGGATACGCAGTATTTT.

CDR3 loop: CASRRGDYGYTF. In nucleotides, the CDR3 is TGTGCCAGCAGAAGGGGGGACTATGGCTACACCTTC. The gene calls are TRBV2 and TRBJ1-2, with D perhaps TRBD1 (6 bases). The germline gives CDR1 SNHLY, CDR2 FYNNEI. The CDR3 runs 12 residues. Trimming cost V 6 bases and J 3 bases, with 8 bases left between them.

This sequence joins TRBV3-1 (or the pseudogene TRBV3-2) and TRBJ1-6, with D uncertain. Germline V gene data show CDR1 as LGHDT and CDR2 as YNNKEL (reference sequence). The CDR3 length is 15 residues. The V end lost 0 bases, the J end lost 7 bases, and 10 bases lay between the germline ends. DNA for the CDR3: TGTGCCAGCAGCCAAGAGGGATCACAGAATTCACCCCTCCACTTT. It yields the protein CASSQEGSQNSPLHF.

This clone was detected once. The gene calls are TRBV7-2 and TRBJ1-1; D call uncertain. CDR1 and CDR2 (germline): SGHTA, FQGNSA. Trimming cost V 5 bases and J 2 bases, with 12 bases left between them. CDR3 length: 14 amino acids. The CDR3 loop reads CASSPPARNTEAFF. CDR3 sequence (DNA): TGTGCCAGCAGCCCGCCGGCCCGTAACACTGAAGCTTTCTTT. The entire variable domain, with the rest obtained from reference TRBV7-2 and TRBJ1-1, is as follows: GAGVSQSPSNKVTEKGKDVELRCDPISGHTALYWYRQSLGQGLEFLIYFQGNSAPDKSGLPSDRFSAERTGGSVSTLTIQRTQQEDSAVYLCASSPPARNTEAFFGQGTRLTVV.

The genes are TRBV5-1 and TRBJ2-5, with D possibly being TRBD1 (5 bases). The CDR3 extends over 14 amino acids. The germline V and J ends were trimmed by 0 bases and 1 base, with 7 bases remaining between them. Germline CDR1 and CDR2: SGHRS and YFSETQ. CDR3 sequence (DNA): TGCGCCAGCAGCTTGGTTGACAGCCAAGAGACCCAGTACTTC. Translating it yields CASSLVDSQETQYF. The complete variable domain, with remaining parts taken from reference TRBV5-1 and TRBJ2-5, reads KAGVTQTPRYLIKTRGQQVTLSCSPISGHRSVSWYQQTPGQGLQFLFEYFSETQRNKGNFPGRFSGRQFSNSRSEMNVSTLELGDSALYLCASSLVDSQETQYFGPGTRLLVL.

The chain employs TRBV3-1 (or the pseudogene TRBV3-2) and TRBJ1-5, with D possibly matching TRBD1 (5 bases). CDR1 and CDR2 (germline): LGHDT, YNNKEL (reference sequence). CDR3 size: 16 residues. The germline V and J ends were trimmed by 4 bases and 0 bases, with 13 bases remaining between them. The DNA of the CDR3 is TGTGCCAGCAGCCGGGGGATGAGCTATAGCAATCAGCCCCAGCATTTT. This codes for CASSRGMSYSNQPQHF.

The V call is TRBV5-5, the J call TRBJ1-5; D not resolved. The CDR3 loop spans 15 amino acids. V was shortened by 0 bases and J by 0 bases, with 7 bases between the two germline ends. Germline assignment: CDR1 SGHKS and CDR2 YYEKEE (reference sequence). In nucleotides, the CDR3 is TGTGCCAGCAGCTTGGAGGCAGCTAGCAATCAGCCCCAGCATTTT. The encoded protein is CASSLEAASNQPQHF.

A remark on this clone: The sample carries other DNA sequences with the same CDR3. The chain combines TRBV5-4 with TRBJ1-2; D gene unclear. This CDR3 region has 14 residues. V was clipped by 1 base and J by 1 base, with 8 bases between them. Germline CDR1 reads SGHNT; CDR2 reads YYREEE (reference sequence). The CDR3 sequence: CASSLRGYNYGYTF. The CDR3 DNA is TGTGCCAGCAGCTTGCGAGGGTATAACTATGGCTACACCTTC. Together with reference TRBV5-4 and TRBJ1-2, the CDR3 gives the full variable domain: ETGVTQSPTHLIKTRGQQVTLRCSSQSGHNTVSWYQQALGQGPQFIFQYYREEENGRGNFPPRFSGLQFPNYSSELNVNALELDDSALYLCASSLRGYNYGYTFGSGTRLTVV.

The CDR3 protein is CASRPGLNNEQFF. The DNA of the CDR3 is TGTGCCAGCAGACCCGGACTCAACAATGAGCAGTTCTTC. The J gene is TRBJ2-1, the V gene TRBV27, with D perhaps matching TRBD2 (5 bases). The CDR3 length is 13 residues. V was clipped by 6 bases and J by 5 bases, with 11 bases between them. The germline V gene encodes CDR1 MNHEY and CDR2 SMNVEV (reference sequence).

This chain connects TRBV18 to TRBJ2-7, with 7 positions matching TRBD1. J gave up 0 bases and V 3 bases, and 5 bases lay outside the gene matches. There are 15 residues in the CDR3. CDR1 is KGHSH and CDR2 is LQKENI in the germline V gene. This chain's CDR3 is CASSPDRDTSYEQYF. CDR3 coding DNA: TGTGCCAGCTCACCCGACAGGGATACCTCCTACGAGCAGTACTTC.

The chain links TRBV20-1 to TRBJ2-7; possible D gene TRBD1, 5 bases. Germline loops: CDR1 DFQATT, CDR2 SNEGSKA (reference sequence). This CDR3 spans 9 amino acids. V was pared by 7 bases and J by 12 bases, with 13 bases between. The DNA for the CDR3 is TGCAGTGTTTGGGGCCCATGGTACTTC. Protein: CSVWGPWYF.

V usage is TRBV30 and J usage is TRBJ2-5, with 12 nucleotides matching TRBD2. V shed 3 bases and J 3 bases; nucleotides not matched to a gene: 5. The CDR3 has 15 residues. Germline CDR1 is GTSNPN and CDR2 is SVGIG (reference sequence). CDR3 bases: TGTGCCTGGAGGGCTAGCGGGGGGGTAAAAGAGACCCAGTACTTC. It is translated as CAWRASGGVKETQYF.

The CDR3 loop reads CASRVWTGEGEQYF. The CDR3 DNA is TGTGCCAGCAGGGTATGGACAGGGGAGGGCGAGCAGTACTTC. This chain links TRBV6-5 with TRBJ2-7; 9 bases map to TRBD1. This CDR3 region has 14 residues. Germline lookup yields CDR1 MNHEY and CDR2 SVGAGI. J gave up 6 bases and V 6 bases, and 9 bases lay outside the gene matches.

This clone is classed as medium-sized. This chain links TRBV6-6 with TRBJ2-2; D may be TRBD2 (6 bases). The CDR3 is 12 residues long. In germline, CDR1 is MNHNY, CDR2 SVGAGI (reference sequence). Trimming removed 5 bases from V and 9 bases from J, with 10 bases in between. The CDR3 DNA reads TGTGCCAGCAGTCCGGGGGACCGGGAGCTGTTTTTT. It codes for CASSPGDRELFF.

The V and J genes are TRBV19 and TRBJ2-3; 9 nucleotides agree with TRBD1. The CDR3 contains 15 residues. V lost 3 bases, J lost 5 bases, and 6 bases stayed unmatched. Germline-derived CDR1 and CDR2 are LNHDA and SQIVND (reference sequence). This chain's CDR3 is CASSMRDRAKDTQYF. CDR3 nucleotides: TGTGCCAGTAGTATGCGGGACAGGGCCAAAGATACGCAGTATTTT.

The rearrangement links TRBV5-1 to TRBJ2-3; D remains unclear. Deletions cut 0 bases from V and 1 base from J, with 9 bases between. Germline-derived CDR1 and CDR2 are SGHRS and YFSETQ. The CDR3 consists of 15 residues. The CDR3 DNA reads TGCGCCAGCAGCTTGGGTGCTAGAGGCACAGATACGCAGTATTTT. It is translated as CASSLGARGTDTQYF.

The chain couples TRBV5-1 to TRBJ1-1; tentatively, D is TRBD1 (5 bases). CDR1 SGHRS and CDR2 YFSETQ come from the germline V gene. The CDR3 consists of 14 residues. The ends were cut back, 4 bases at V and 4 bases at J, with 14 bases in the middle. For the CDR3, the DNA is TGCGCCAGCAGCGTCCAGGGAGGGTTCACTGAAGCTTTCTTT. This codes for CASSVQGGFTEAFF. The whole variable domain, remainder taken from reference TRBV5-1 and TRBJ1-1, is KAGVTQTPRYLIKTRGQQVTLSCSPISGHRSVSWYQQTPGQGLQFLFEYFSETQRNKGNFPGRFSGRQFSNSRSEMNVSTLELGDSALYLCASSVQGGFTEAFFGQGTRLTVV.

This clone has more than one count but fewer than ten. The chain joins TRBV30 to TRBJ2-7; D is perhaps TRBD2 (5 bases). Germline assignment: CDR1 GTSNPN and CDR2 SVGIG (reference sequence). The ends were cut back, 1 base at V and 9 bases at J, with 16 bases in the middle. CDR3 length: 13 amino acids. CDR3 nucleotide sequence: TGTGCCTGGAGTGGAGGGCAGCGAGACGGGCAGTACTTC. Translation gives CAWSGGQRDGQYF.

The chain joins TRBV19 to TRBJ2-7; 7 bases are a match to TRBD2. The ends lost 4 bases at V and 2 bases at J; junction bases unmatched: 2. The CDR3 loop spans 13 amino acids. CDR1 and CDR2 from the germline V gene are LNHDA and SQIVND (reference sequence). CDR3: CASSREGTYEQYF. In nucleotides, the CDR3 is TGTGCCAGTAGTAGGGAGGGTACCTACGAGCAGTACTTC.

This clone was found a few times. V gene TRBV27 combines with J gene TRBJ2-1, with 11 bases matching TRBD2. The CDR3 runs to 18 residues. Germline values: CDR1 MNHEY, CDR2 SMNVEV (reference sequence). Trimming cost V 5 bases and J 9 bases; bases outside gene matches: 18. Here the CDR3 reads CASSPSGGLAGSTGEQFF. The CDR3 DNA is TGTGCCAGCAGTCCTAGCGGGGGGCTAGCCGGTTCGACAGGTGAGCAGTTCTTC.